This is a list of T cell receptor beta chains from one sample in a study of T cell repertoires in cytomegalovirus infection. No antigen has been assigned to these receptors. TCRdb reprocessed the reads with MiXCR, giving one entry per CDR3 protein. Found here are 110,000 or so distinct CDR3 sequences, about 30% of them singletons; the top ten hold 80% to 85%. This material consisted of CD8+ T cells from cultured PBMCs, taken from culture after CMV antigen stimulation. The origin of the receptors is a human donor in good health (CMV status not recorded). Some clones in this sample may be carry-over from other donors' samples. CDR3s include the opening cysteine and the closing phenylalanine or tryptophan. D genes are given only for firm matches. Clone size is stated in some rows and not others, as once, few, many or a class when expanded.

d_gene: -
j_gene: TRBJ2-5
v_gene: TRBV7-9
abundance: few
CDR3aa: CASSSFSTGETQYF
CDR3nt: TGTGCCAGCAGCTCTTTCTCAACAGGAGAGACCCAGTACTTC

d_gene: -
j_gene: TRBJ1-2
v_gene: TRBV6-8
abundance: -
CDR3aa: CASSYSLERVYGYTF
CDR3nt: TGTGCCAGCAGTTACTCCCTCGAACGGGTCTATGGCTACACCTTC

d_gene: TRBD2
j_gene: TRBJ2-3
v_gene: TRBV6-6
abundance: once
CDR3aa: CASSYSAGGNPHSTDTQYF
CDR3nt: TGTGCCAGCAGTTACTCGGCGGGGGGGAACCCTCATTCCACAGATACGCAGTATTTT

d_gene: -
j_gene: TRBJ1-4
v_gene: TRBV24-1
abundance: few
CDR3aa: CATSDDEYGSTNEKLFF
CDR3nt: TGTGCCACCAGTGACGATGAATACGGATCAACTAATGAAAAACTGTTTTTT

d_gene: -
j_gene: TRBJ1-1
v_gene: TRBV5-1
abundance: -
CDR3aa: CASSLNFGTVTEAFF
CDR3nt: TGCGCCAGCAGCTTGAATTTTGGGACGGTCACTGAAGCTTTCTTT

d_gene: -
j_gene: TRBJ1-1
v_gene: TRBV25-1
abundance: few
CDR3aa: CASSTQGNLNTEAFF
CDR3nt: TGTGCCAGCTCGACTCAGGGGAATTTGAACACTGAAGCTTTCTTT

d_gene: -
j_gene: TRBJ2-3
v_gene: TRBV29-1
abundance: few
CDR3aa: CSVGNPVSTDTQYF
CDR3nt: TGCAGCGTTGGAAACCCGGTTAGCACAGATACGCAGTATTTT

d_gene: -
j_gene: TRBJ1-5
v_gene: TRBV12-3/TRBV12-4
abundance: -
CDR3aa: CASSLGYQGNQPQHF
CDR3nt: TGTGCCAGCAGTTTAGGTTACCAGGGAAATCAGCCCCAGCATTTT

d_gene: TRBD2
j_gene: TRBJ2-7
v_gene: TRBV7-9
abundance: few
CDR3aa: CASSFGLAGGKTYEQYF
CDR3nt: TGTGCCAGCAGCTTCGGGCTAGCGGGGGGAAAGACCTACGAGCAGTACTTC

d_gene: TRBD1
j_gene: TRBJ1-2
v_gene: TRBV7-9
abundance: many
CDR3aa: CASSHRDSPYGYTF
CDR3nt: TGTGCCAGCAGCCACCGGGACAGCCCCTATGGCTACACCTTC

d_gene: -
j_gene: TRBJ1-6
v_gene: TRBV5-6
abundance: few
CDR3aa: CASSWGGGSPLHF
CDR3nt: TGTGCCAGCAGCTGGGGAGGGGGATCACCCCTCCACTTT

d_gene: TRBD1
j_gene: TRBJ1-1
v_gene: TRBV29-1
abundance: -
CDR3aa: CSVEGTGGTEAFF
CDR3nt: TGCAGCGTTGAAGGGACAGGGGGCACTGAAGCTTTCTTT

d_gene: -
j_gene: TRBJ1-4
v_gene: TRBV2
abundance: -
CDR3aa: CASSQSTPWGEKLFF
CDR3nt: TGTGCCAGCAGTCAATCGACCCCCTGGGGTGAAAAACTGTTTTTT

d_gene: -
j_gene: TRBJ2-5
v_gene: TRBV28
abundance: few
CDR3aa: CASSLPHSGETQYF
CDR3nt: TGTGCCAGCAGTTTACCCCACAGCGGGGAGACCCAGTACTTC

d_gene: -
j_gene: TRBJ1-6
v_gene: TRBV6-8
abundance: few
CDR3aa: CASSYSPGGNAPLHF
CDR3nt: TGTGCCAGCAGTTACTCCCCCGGGGGAAACGCACCCCTCCACTTT

d_gene: -
j_gene: TRBJ2-1
v_gene: TRBV7-9
abundance: many
CDR3aa: CASSFSSTPTHNEQFF
CDR3nt: TGTGCCAGCAGCTTCTCGTCGACCCCCACACACAATGAGCAGTTCTTC

d_gene: TRBD1
j_gene: TRBJ2-2
v_gene: TRBV20-1
abundance: -
CDR3aa: CSARVGQGRNTGELFF
CDR3nt: TGCAGTGCTAGAGTAGGACAGGGTAGGAACACCGGGGAGCTGTTTTTT

d_gene: -
j_gene: TRBJ1-2
v_gene: TRBV7-9
abundance: -
CDR3aa: CASSLQGIVYGYTF
CDR3nt: TGTGCCAGCAGCTTGCAGGGTATAGTCTATGGCTACACCTTC

d_gene: -
j_gene: TRBJ2-3
v_gene: TRBV24-1
abundance: -
CDR3aa: CATSDYGGNTQYF
CDR3nt: TGTGCCACCAGTGATTACGGCGGGAATACGCAGTATTTT

d_gene: TRBD2
j_gene: TRBJ2-1
v_gene: TRBV7-6
abundance: many
CDR3aa: CATSSSGGVFYNEQFF
CDR3nt: TGTGCCACCTCCTCAAGCGGGGGGGTCTTCTACAATGAGCAGTTCTTC

d_gene: -
j_gene: TRBJ2-2
v_gene: TRBV27
abundance: -
CDR3aa: CASQVGPGTGELFF
CDR3nt: -

d_gene: TRBD2
j_gene: TRBJ2-3
v_gene: TRBV7-2
abundance: -
CDR3aa: CASSDTSGSTDTQYF
CDR3nt: TGTGCCAGCAGCGATACTAGCGGTAGCACAGATACGCAGTATTTT

d_gene: -
j_gene: TRBJ2-7
v_gene: TRBV6-8
abundance: -
CDR3aa: CASSYAGNEQYF
CDR3nt: TGTGCCAGCAGTTACGCAGGGAACGAGCAGTACTTC

d_gene: -
j_gene: TRBJ2-3
v_gene: TRBV12-3/TRBV12-4
abundance: -
CDR3aa: CASTPVDEPHTQYF
CDR3nt: TGTGCCAGCACCCCGGTGGATGAACCTCATACGCAGTATTTT

d_gene: TRBD1
j_gene: TRBJ2-5
v_gene: TRBV6-8
abundance: -
CDR3aa: CASSYPRDSQETQYF
CDR3nt: TGTGCCAGCAGTTACCCCCGGGACAGCCAAGAGACCCAGTACTTC

d_gene: -
j_gene: TRBJ1-2
v_gene: TRBV4-1
abundance: -
CDR3aa: CASSQQTGPANYGYTF
CDR3nt: TGCGCCAGCAGCCAGCAGACAGGACCCGCTAACTATGGCTACACCTTC

d_gene: TRBD2
j_gene: TRBJ2-1
v_gene: TRBV19
abundance: few
CDR3aa: CASSTTSVAEQFF
CDR3nt: TGTGCCAGTAGTACTACTAGCGTGGCTGAGCAGTTCTTC

d_gene: -
j_gene: TRBJ1-1
v_gene: TRBV6-1
abundance: -
CDR3aa: CASRGTGITEAFF
CDR3nt: TGTGCCAGCAGAGGCACAGGGATCACTGAAGCTTTCTTT

d_gene: TRBD1
j_gene: TRBJ1-4
v_gene: TRBV9
abundance: few
CDR3aa: CASSEGYDRGWEKLFF
CDR3nt: TGTGCCAGCAGCGAGGGATATGACAGGGGCTGGGAAAAACTGTTTTTT

d_gene: -
j_gene: TRBJ1-1
v_gene: TRBV30
abundance: -
CDR3aa: CAWSTYSFEAFF
CDR3nt: TGTGCCTGGAGTACTTACAGTTTCGAAGCTTTCTTT

d_gene: TRBD2
j_gene: TRBJ2-2
v_gene: TRBV11-2
abundance: -
CDR3aa: CASSPGLAGINTGELFF
CDR3nt: TGTGCCAGCAGCCCGGGACTAGCGGGGATCAACACCGGGGAGCTGTTTTTT

d_gene: -
j_gene: TRBJ1-1
v_gene: TRBV27
abundance: -
CDR3aa: CASSSSPLGNTEAFF
CDR3nt: TGTGCCAGCAGTTCCAGCCCCCTGGGTAACACTGAAGCTTTCTTT

d_gene: -
j_gene: TRBJ2-7
v_gene: TRBV2
abundance: -
CDR3aa: CASSEGRLISYEQYF
CDR3nt: TGTGCCAGCAGTGAGGGCAGACTCATCTCCTACGAGCAGTACTTC

d_gene: TRBD1
j_gene: TRBJ2-1
v_gene: TRBV13
abundance: once
CDR3aa: CASSPRQGRDEQFF
CDR3nt: TGTGCCAGCAGCCCAAGACAGGGTAGGGATGAGCAGTTCTTC

d_gene: -
j_gene: TRBJ1-5
v_gene: TRBV12-3/TRBV12-4
abundance: -
CDR3aa: CASSLYGGLSQPQHF
CDR3nt: TGTGCCAGCAGTTTGTATGGGGGGCTAAGTCAGCCCCAGCATTTT

d_gene: TRBD1
j_gene: TRBJ2-3
v_gene: TRBV7-8
abundance: few
CDR3aa: CASSLEQGSTDTQYF
CDR3nt: TGTGCCAGCAGCTTAGAACAGGGGAGCACAGATACGCAGTATTTT

d_gene: -
j_gene: TRBJ2-1
v_gene: TRBV12-3/TRBV12-4
abundance: -
CDR3aa: CASSPSLGINEQFF
CDR3nt: TGTGCCAGCAGTCCCTCGCTCGGAATCAATGAGCAGTTCTTC

d_gene: -
j_gene: TRBJ1-1
v_gene: TRBV6-5
abundance: -
CDR3aa: CASSYEGNTEAFF
CDR3nt: TGTGCCAGCAGTTACGAGGGGAACACTGAAGCTTTCTTT

d_gene: -
j_gene: TRBJ2-7
v_gene: TRBV27
abundance: many
CDR3aa: CASSLTGIYEQYF
CDR3nt: TGTGCCAGCAGCTTAACCGGAATCTACGAGCAGTACTTC

d_gene: TRBD2
j_gene: TRBJ2-3
v_gene: TRBV12-3/TRBV12-4
abundance: -
CDR3aa: CASSLYSGGALDTQYF
CDR3nt: TGTGCCAGCAGTTTATATAGCGGGGGGGCTCTAGATACGCAGTATTTT

d_gene: TRBD1
j_gene: TRBJ1-5
v_gene: TRBV7-6
abundance: few
CDR3aa: CASSLGGTGVNQPQHF
CDR3nt: TGTGCCAGCAGCTTAGGGGGGACAGGGGTTAATCAGCCCCAGCATTTT

d_gene: -
j_gene: TRBJ2-1
v_gene: TRBV20-1
abundance: -
CDR3aa: CSAPYGLGEQFF
CDR3nt: TGCAGTGCACCGTACGGCTTGGGTGAGCAGTTCTTC

d_gene: -
j_gene: TRBJ1-1
v_gene: TRBV5-8
abundance: -
CDR3aa: CASRPMGTEAFF
CDR3nt: TGTGCCAGCAGACCCATGGGGACTGAAGCTTTCTTT

d_gene: -
j_gene: TRBJ2-3
v_gene: TRBV11-2
abundance: -
CDR3aa: CASSEQWGDTQYF
CDR3nt: TGTGCCAGCAGTGAACAATGGGGAGATACGCAGTATTTT

d_gene: -
j_gene: TRBJ1-6
v_gene: TRBV12-3/TRBV12-4
abundance: -
CDR3aa: CASSYRGGFSPLHF
CDR3nt: TGTGCCAGCAGTTACCGCGGAGGATTTTCACCCCTCCACTTT

d_gene: TRBD1
j_gene: TRBJ1-6
v_gene: TRBV7-8
abundance: -
CDR3aa: CASAWVQGMPPLHF
CDR3nt: TGTGCCAGCGCATGGGTACAGGGGATGCCACCCCTCCACTTT

d_gene: -
j_gene: TRBJ1-1
v_gene: TRBV24-1
abundance: many
CDR3aa: CATSAPGAQGITEAFF
CDR3nt: TGTGCCACCAGTGCCCCGGGCGCCCAGGGGATCACTGAAGCTTTCTTT

d_gene: TRBD1
j_gene: TRBJ1-5
v_gene: TRBV19
abundance: few
CDR3aa: CASSPSTGRSNQPQHF
CDR3nt: TGTGCCAGTAGTCCCTCGACAGGGAGGAGCAATCAGCCCCAGCATTTT

d_gene: -
j_gene: TRBJ1-1
v_gene: TRBV6-1
abundance: few
CDR3aa: CASSETGYLNTEAFF
CDR3nt: TGTGCCAGCAGTGAGACAGGATACCTGAACACTGAAGCTTTCTTT

d_gene: -
j_gene: TRBJ1-3
v_gene: TRBV19
abundance: few
CDR3aa: CASSSLAIYSGNTIYF
CDR3nt: TGTGCCAGTAGTTCCCTGGCTATCTACTCTGGAAACACCATATATTTT

d_gene: -
j_gene: TRBJ1-5
v_gene: TRBV4-1
abundance: few
CDR3aa: CASKILRSTNQPQHF
CDR3nt: TGCGCCAGCAAAATATTAAGGTCGACAAATCAGCCCCAGCATTTT

d_gene: -
j_gene: TRBJ2-7
v_gene: TRBV4-1
abundance: -
CDR3aa: CASSQERTVYYEQYF
CDR3nt: TGCGCCAGCAGCCAAGAGAGGACAGTCTACTACGAGCAGTACTTC

d_gene: TRBD1
j_gene: TRBJ2-7
v_gene: TRBV6-2/TRBV6-3
abundance: many
CDR3aa: CASSSGQGSYEQYF
CDR3nt: TGTGCCAGCAGTTCGGGACAGGGGTCGTACGAGCAGTACTTC